This is a list of T cell receptor beta chains from one sample in a study of low-dose radiotherapy and immunotherapy resistance in tumors. TCRdb re-derived calls from the reads in MiXCR, one entry per CDR3 protein. The sample lists tens of thousands of distinct CDR3 sequences, over 15% occurring once. The sample in question was PBMCs, obtained before treatment. These TCRs come from a male donor with prostate cancer. The CDR3 runs from the conserved cysteine through the conserved F or W. D genes are given only for firm matches. Clone size is stated in some rows and not others, as once, few, many or a class when expanded.

D	V	size	J	DNA	CDR3
-	TRBV28	-	TRBJ2-3	TGTGCCAGCAGTGAGATAGCGGGTGGGGGCGATGATACGCAGTATTTT	CASSEIAGGGDDTQYF
-	TRBV6-1	many	TRBJ1-2	TGTGCCAGCACGGACAGAGAGAGCTATGGCTACACCTTC	CASTDRESYGYTF
-	TRBV5-3	many	TRBJ2-4	TGTGCCAGCAGCTTGATAGGAGGGGGGACCAAAAACATTCAGTACTTC	CASSLIGGGTKNIQYF
TRBD2	TRBV19	many	TRBJ2-1	TGTGCCAGTACCTCAGCGGGGGGGGAATACAATGAGCAGTTCTTC	CASTSAGGEYNEQFF
-	TRBV3-1	many	TRBJ2-7	TGTGCCAGCAGGGACGAGAGCGAGCAGTACTTC	CASRDESEQYF
TRBD2	TRBV19	many	TRBJ2-3	TGTGCCATGTCCCGGACTAGCGGGGATGGTACGCAGTATTTT	CAMSRTSGDGTQYF
TRBD2	TRBV11-2	many	TRBJ2-3	TGTGCCAGCAGCAGCACTAGCGGGGGACGCACAGATACGCAGTATTTT	CASSSTSGGRTDTQYF
-	TRBV12-3/TRBV12-4	many	TRBJ2-7	TGTGCCAGCAGTTTGGCAGGGGCAGGGAGGGGCTACGAGCAGTACTTC	CASSLAGAGRGYEQYF
-	TRBV28	once	TRBJ2-7	TGTGCCAGCAGCACAAATCTCCACGAGCAGTACTTC	CASSTNLHEQYF
-	TRBV14	many	TRBJ1-5	TGTGCCAGCAGCGTGGGGGGGACCGATCAGCCCCAGCATTTT	CASSVGGTDQPQHF
TRBD2	TRBV20-1	many	TRBJ2-5	TGCAGTGCTAGAGACAAGACTAGCGGGAAAGAGACCCAGTACTTC	CSARDKTSGKETQYF
-	TRBV10-3	many	TRBJ2-1	TGTGCCATCAGTGAGTCGTCGGGGGTGCACAATGAGCAGTTCTTC	CAISESSGVHNEQFF
TRBD1	TRBV27	many	TRBJ2-4	TGTGCCAGCAGGAGACAGGGGGCGGCCAAAAACATTCAGTACTTC	CASRRQGAAKNIQYF
TRBD1	TRBV12-3/TRBV12-4	many	TRBJ2-7	TGTGCCAGCAGTTTTGGGGACAGGTCCCTCTACGAGCAGTACTTC	CASSFGDRSLYEQYF
-	TRBV25-1	many	TRBJ2-7	TGTGCCAGCAGTCACCCAGGGTACTACGAGCAGTACTTC	CASSHPGYYEQYF
-	TRBV21-1	many	TRBJ2-7	TGTGCCACCTCGCATGAGGGGGGGCGAGCCGGAGGCTACGAGCAGTACTTC	CATSHEGGRAGGYEQYF
TRBD2	TRBV7-9	many	TRBJ2-5	TGTGCCAGCAGCTTAGCGAGACTAGCGGGAGAGACCCAGTACTTC	CASSLARLAGETQYF
-	TRBV4-1	-	TRBJ1-6	TGCGCCAGCAGCCAATATGACCGAAATTCACCCCTCCACTTT	CASSQYDRNSPLHF
-	TRBV10-2	-	TRBJ1-4	TGCGCCAGCAGTTTCCAACTCGAGAAACTGTTTTTT	CASSFQLEKLFF
-	TRBV20-1	many	TRBJ2-3	TGCAGTGCTAGAGATTGGAGGAGTTCTAGCACAGATACGCAGTATTTT	CSARDWRSSSTDTQYF
TRBD2	TRBV4-2	many	TRBJ2-3	TGTGCCAGCAGCCAAGGACTAGCGGGGATCACAGATACGCAGTATTTT	CASSQGLAGITDTQYF
TRBD2	TRBV4-2	many	TRBJ2-1	TGTGCCAGCAGCCAAGGGCGGGGGGGCTACAATGAGCAGTTCTTC	CASSQGRGGYNEQFF
-	TRBV20-1	many	TRBJ2-3	TGCAGTGCTAGAGACGCTAGATCTAGCACAGATACGCAGTATTTT	CSARDARSSTDTQYF
-	TRBV11-2	-	TRBJ1-1	TGTGCCAGCAAGATCCCCGGGGGACTCCAGAACACTGAAGCTTTCTTT	CASKIPGGLQNTEAFF
TRBD1	TRBV15	many	TRBJ2-7	TGTGCCACCAGCAGAGCCGGACAGGCTCGAACCTACGAGCAGTACTTC	CATSRAGQARTYEQYF
TRBD2	TRBV12-3/TRBV12-4	many	TRBJ2-2	TGTGCCAGCAGTTTATTGAGCGGGGGGGCCGCCGGGGAGCTGTTTTTT	CASSLLSGGAAGELFF
-	TRBV7-8	many	TRBJ1-1	TGTGCCAGCAGCTCCGGGACGTTGGGAAACACTGAAGCTTTCTTT	CASSSGTLGNTEAFF
-	TRBV24-1	many	TRBJ2-5	TGTGCCACCGCATCCTTCGCCAGTTTTGTAGGCGGGGAGACCCAGTACTTC	CATASFASFVGGETQYF
-	TRBV18	few	TRBJ2-5	TGTGCCAGCTCACCAGAGGCCGGTTCCCAAGAGACCCAGTACTTC	CASSPEAGSQETQYF
-	TRBV13	many	TRBJ2-7	TGTGCCAGCAGCTTCGCTACGGGGACCTACGAGCAGTACTTC	CASSFATGTYEQYF
-	TRBV6-6	medium-sized	TRBJ2-7	TGTGCCAGCAGTCGGGACGGGTACGAGCAGTACTTC	CASSRDGYEQYF
-	TRBV5-1	many	TRBJ1-4	TGCGCCAGCAGCTTGGAGGTCAGCACTAATGAAAAACTGTTTTTT	CASSLEVSTNEKLFF
-	TRBV10-3	many	TRBJ2-1	TGTGCCATCAATTCCGACAGGGGAGGGAATGAGCAGTTCTTC	CAINSDRGGNEQFF
-	TRBV5-1	-	TRBJ2-2	TGTGCCAGCAGCCGGTGGGGGACGGACACCGGGGAGCTGTTTTTT	CASSRWGTDTGELFF
TRBD2	TRBV5-1	many	TRBJ2-7	TGCGCCAGCAGCACTTTTAGCGGGGGGGCGAAGGAGCAGTACTTC	CASSTFSGGAKEQYF
TRBD1	TRBV7-9	many	TRBJ1-2	TGTGCCAGCAGCTCCGGGACAGGGGCGGACTATGGCTACACCTTC	CASSSGTGADYGYTF
-	TRBV2	many	TRBJ2-1	TGTGCCAGCAGCCTACTAGGTTCATACAATGAGCAGTTCTTC	CASSLLGSYNEQFF
TRBD1	TRBV15	many	TRBJ2-6	TGTGCCACCAGCAGTGAGGGGGCGCGCGGGGCCAACGTCCTGACTTTC	CATSSEGARGANVLTF
TRBD2	TRBV5-1	many	TRBJ2-1	TGCGCCAGCAGCATTGGCGGGGGGCCCGGCAATGAGCAGTTCTTC	CASSIGGGPGNEQFF
TRBD2	TRBV11-2	many	TRBJ2-1	TGTGCCAGCAGCGGTAGCGGGGGGGCTTTGAATGAGCAGTTCTTC	CASSGSGGALNEQFF
-	TRBV18	many	TRBJ2-2	TGTGCCAGCTCACCATCCGCGAACACCGGGGAGCTGTTTTTT	CASSPSANTGELFF
-	TRBV27	many	TRBJ1-2	TGTGCCAGCAGTTTATCGATTACAGGGCGGTTGGACGGCTACACCTTC	CASSLSITGRLDGYTF
TRBD1	TRBV13	many	TRBJ2-2	TGTGCCAGCAGCTCAACCCGCACCGGGACAGGGGAAATGGCCGGGGAGCTGTTTTTT	CASSSTRTGTGEMAGELFF
-	TRBV11-2	few	TRBJ1-2	TGTGCCAGCAGCTTAGCGGGCCAGACACTCTATGGCTACACCTTC	CASSLAGQTLYGYTF
-	TRBV5-5	many	TRBJ2-3	TGTGCCAGCAGCTCCGCAGGGACAGATACGCAGTATTTT	CASSSAGTDTQYF
TRBD1	TRBV18	many	TRBJ2-3	TGTGCCAGCTCACAGCTGGGGACAGGGGATTACCATACGCAGTATTTT	CASSQLGTGDYHTQYF
-	TRBV4-3	-	TRBJ2-7	TGCGCCAGCAGCCAAGTGGTAGGGGCCGGGTTCGAGCAGTACTTC	CASSQVVGAGFEQYF
-	TRBV29-1	many	TRBJ1-1	TGCAGCGTTGAATTCCGGGGTACCACTGAAGCTTTCTTT	CSVEFRGTTEAFF
-	TRBV5-1	many	TRBJ2-7	TGCGCCAGCAGCTTCACGGGGCCCCAGGAGCAGTACTTC	CASSFTGPQEQYF
TRBD2	TRBV6-1	many	TRBJ2-5	TGTGCCAGCATCGTCGCGGGGGGAATACAAGAGACCCAGTACTTC	CASIVAGGIQETQYF
-	TRBV7-9	many	TRBJ2-7	TGTGCCAGCAGCGAAAAAGCCGGGACCGGCAGGTGGTACGAGCAGTACTTC	CASSEKAGTGRWYEQYF